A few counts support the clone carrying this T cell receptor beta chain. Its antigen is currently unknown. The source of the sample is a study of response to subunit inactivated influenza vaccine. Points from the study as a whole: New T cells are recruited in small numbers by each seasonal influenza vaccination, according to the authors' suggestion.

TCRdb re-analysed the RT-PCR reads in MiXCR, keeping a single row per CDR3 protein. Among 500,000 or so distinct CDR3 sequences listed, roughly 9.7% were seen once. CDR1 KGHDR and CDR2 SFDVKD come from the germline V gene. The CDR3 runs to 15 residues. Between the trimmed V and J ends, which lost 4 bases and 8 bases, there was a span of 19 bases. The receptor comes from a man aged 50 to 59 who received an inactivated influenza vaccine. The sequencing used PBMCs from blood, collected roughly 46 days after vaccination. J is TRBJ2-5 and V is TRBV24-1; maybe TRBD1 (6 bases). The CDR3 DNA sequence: TGTGCCACCAGTGAGGTAACAGGGACCCTCTCAACCCAGTACTTC. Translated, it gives CATSEVTGTLSTQYF.